Presented here are 13 T cell receptor beta chains from one specimen sequenced in a study of radiation and T cells in renal cell carcinoma. The time point here: blood 4 weeks post-SBRT, at nephrectomy. Treatment here: 15 Gy SBRT to primary tumor, nephrectomy 4 weeks later. The repertoire was sequenced with immunoSEQ multiplex PCR; TCRdb's copy has only in-frame clones and lacks some. The sample contains roughly 92,000 clones, 75% to 85% of which appear only once. This material consisted of blood, taken from a patient whose treatment included radiotherapy and nephrectomy. Receptors originate from a man in his sixties with renal cell carcinoma.

V and J are TRBV14 and TRBJ2-4; possibly TRBD1 for D (6 bases). Germline V lookup: CDR1 SGHDN, CDR2 FVKESK. Trimming left V 3 bases short and J 8 bases short, with 20 bases between. There are 16 residues in the CDR3. This CDR3 is CASSQPRRWGRDIQYF. As DNA, the CDR3 is TGTGCCAGCAGCCAGCCAAGGCGGTGGGGGCGTGACATTCAGTACTTC. Drawing the rest from reference TRBV14 and TRBJ2-4, the complete variable domain is EAGVTQFPSHSVIEKGQTVTLRCDPISGHDNLYWYRRVMGKEIKFLLHFVKESKQDESGMPNNRFLAERTGGTYSTLKVQPAELEDSGVYFCASSQPRRWGRDIQYFGAGTRLSVL.

This clone was seen more than once but under ten times. The rearrangement links TRBV7-8 to TRBJ1-2, with D possibly TRBD1 on 6 matching bases. The CDR3 consists of 16 residues. The germline CDR1 and CDR2 sequences are SGHVS and FQNEAQ. V was shortened by 0 bases and J by 8 bases, with 19 bases between the two germline ends. CDR3 amino acids: CASSLASGASGFGYTF. CDR3 DNA: TGTGCCAGCAGCTTAGCGTCGGGGGCCTCGGGTTTCGGCTACACCTTC.

This clone was detected only a few times. The chain carries TRBV7-9 and TRBJ1-1; 7 bases are shared with TRBD1. J gave up 8 bases and V 6 bases, and 6 bases lay outside the gene matches. This CDR3 is built from 12 residues. Germline V gene sequence: CDR1 SEHNR, CDR2 FQNEAQ (reference sequence). This CDR3 reads CASSLTGVEAFF. The CDR3, as DNA: TGTGCCAGCAGTTTAACAGGGGTAGAAGCTTTCTTT.

The rearrangement links TRBV9 to TRBJ2-5; 8 bases agree with TRBD2. The tail of the sequence fits TRBJ2-7 better, so the J call may be wrong. The CDR3 has 17 residues. Germline V lookup: CDR1 SGDLS, CDR2 YYNGEE. The CDR3 nucleotides are TGTGCCAGCAGCGTAGGTCCCGTCCAGCGGGAGCACCACGAGCAGTACTTC. Amino acid sequence: CASSVGPVQREHHEQYF.

V usage is TRBV7-3 and J usage is TRBJ2-5, with 14 positions matching TRBD2. V dropped 5 bases and J dropped 1; count of bases not matched to a gene: 9. The CDR3 runs 18 residues. CDR1 and CDR2 from the germline V gene are SGHTA and FQGTGA. CDR3: CASSPGTSGRVAQETQYF. DNA of the CDR3: TGTGCCAGCAGCCCTGGGACTAGCGGGAGAGTGGCCCAAGAGACCCAGTACTTC.

CDR3 region: CASRLPGTSPDTQYF. CDR3 sequence (DNA): TGTGCCAGCAGGTTGCCCGGGACGAGTCCAGATACGCAGTATTTT. The rearrangement links TRBV5-4 to TRBJ2-3; D possibly matches TRBD1 or TRBD2 (5 bases each). V gave up 5 bases and J gave up 4 bases, with 17 bases separating them. Germline V lookup: CDR1 SGHNT, CDR2 YYREEE (reference sequence). CDR3 size: 15 residues.

This clone was recorded once. Here the CDR3 reads CATSKSGGSGYGYTF. In DNA form, the CDR3 reads TGTGCCACCAGCAAATCAGGGGGATCTGGCTATGGCTACACCTTC. The V gene is TRBV15, the J gene TRBJ1-2; TRBD1 agrees at 7 bases. CDR1 is LNHNV, CDR2 YYDKDF, per germline (reference sequence). This CDR3 is 15 amino acids long. V lost 4 bases and J lost 4; bases outside the gene matches: 9.

The V call is TRBV6-1, the J call TRBJ2-1; the match to TRBD2 covers 7 bases. Germline V lookup: CDR1 MNHNS, CDR2 SASEGT. V was pared by 2 bases and J by 4 bases, with 8 bases of the junction left unmatched. This CDR3 comprises 16 residues. The CDR3: CASSERAGVGYNEQFF. The CDR3 DNA is TGTGCCAGCAGTGAAAGGGCGGGAGTTGGGTACAATGAGCAGTTCTTC.

The rearrangement joins TRBV28 to TRBJ2-2; D perhaps matches TRBD1 (5 bases). CDR1 is MDHEN and CDR2 is SYDVKM in the germline V gene. Trimming removed 6 bases at V and 3 bases at J, with 20 bases between. CDR3 size: 17 residues. Here the CDR3 reads CASSPTWTRRYTGELFF. The CDR3 DNA follows: TGTGCCAGCAGCCCCACCTGGACACGGAGATACACCGGGGAGCTGTTTTTT.

This clone has just one count. V usage is TRBV15 and J usage is TRBJ1-5; 7 bases match TRBD1. This CDR3 has 16 amino acids. CDR1 LNHNV and CDR2 YYDKDF come from the germline V gene (reference sequence). Germline trimming cut 5 bases from V and 4 bases from J; bases unmatched to any gene: 11. This chain's CDR3 is CATSAGGSLWNQPQHF. In nucleotides, the CDR3 is TGTGCCACCAGCGCAGGGGGTTCCTTATGGAATCAGCCCCAGCATTTT.

This clone was recorded only once. In nucleotides, the CDR3 is TGCGCCAGTGCCGGGACAGGGTACAATGAGCAGTTCTTC. Translation gives CASAGTGYNEQFF. V and J are TRBV10-2 and TRBJ2-1, with 9 bases fitting TRBD1. J was trimmed by 4 bases and V by 9 bases; bases with no gene match: 4. The CDR3 runs 13 residues. From germline, CDR1 is WSHSY and CDR2 SAAADI.

The rearrangement links TRBV5-1 to TRBJ2-6; no reliable D call. The CDR3 covers 17 residues. Trimming took off 2 bases at V and 4 bases at J, with 16 bases between the two ends. Germline-derived CDR1 and CDR2 are SGHRS and YFSETQ. This chain's CDR3 is CASSLTGRRPGANVLTF. DNA for the CDR3: TGCGCCAGCAGCTTAACGGGCCGAAGGCCGGGGGCCAACGTCCTGACTTTC.

This clone was recorded a few times. DNA of the CDR3: TGCGCCAGCAGCCGGTACCACTCTCTTACTAGCGACGAGCAGTACTTC. Translation: CASSRYHSLTSDEQYF. The chain joins TRBV4-3 to TRBJ2-7, with TRBD2 matching 7 bases. Losses at the gene ends were 4 bases for V and 5 bases for J; bases not matched to a gene: 14. Looked up from germline, CDR1 is LGHNA and CDR2 is YSLEER. The CDR3 covers 16 residues.